The 22 T cell receptor beta chains presented below share a single source sample, sequenced in a study of blood T cell repertoires in COVID-19. Sequenced by immunoSEQ multiplex PCR; TCRdb stores in-frame clones only, minus some. The top ten hold 2% to 2.5% of the sample, which has over 200,000 clones, roughly 88% seen once. Sequencing was carried out using PBMCs or T cells enriched from blood (not recorded which). The receptors here all came from a middle-aged woman with acute COVID-19.

The V and J genes are TRBV7-2 and TRBJ1-5, with no clear D. With 7 bases removed from V and 3 bases from J, the gap between germline ends came to 16 bases. CDR3 length equals 15 residues. CDR1 is SGHTA, CDR2 FQGNSA, per germline. CDR3 protein: CASIPSSGSNQPQHF. The CDR3 DNA reads TGTGCCAGCATCCCATCTTCGGGGTCCAATCAGCCCCAGCATTTT.

The chain carries TRBV2 and TRBJ1-5, with 7 positions matching TRBD1. This CDR3 has 14 residues. The germline gives CDR1 SNHLY, CDR2 FYNNEI. Germline trimming cut 6 bases from V and 2 bases from J; bases unmatched to any gene: 4. CDR3 region: CASSEGQRNQPQHF. In nucleotides, the CDR3 is TGTGCCAGCAGCGAGGGACAGCGCAATCAGCCCCAGCATTTT.

The chain is built from TRBV12-3 or TRBV12-4 and TRBJ1-1; D may be TRBD1 (6 bases). The CDR3 runs to 13 residues. Trimming took off 6 bases at V and 0 bases at J, with 8 bases between the two ends. The CDR3 reads CASRGTLNTEAFF. The CDR3 nucleotides read TGTGCCAGCAGAGGGACATTGAACACTGAAGCTTTCTTT.

The chain couples TRBV2 to TRBJ2-1, with TRBD2 matching over 10 bases. CDR3 length equals 18 residues. Germline V gene data show CDR1 as SNHLY and CDR2 as FYNNEI. Trimming removed 3 bases from V and 4 bases from J; junction bases left unmatched: 12. CDR3 amino acids: CASSDRIEGTSAYNEQFF. Here the CDR3 DNA reads TGTGCCAGCAGTGATAGAATAGAAGGGACTAGCGCGTACAATGAGCAGTTCTTC.

The rearrangement joins TRBV5-5 to TRBJ1-3, with D maybe TRBD1 (6 bases). The germline V gene encodes CDR1 SGHKS and CDR2 YYEKEE (reference sequence). Trimming shortened V by 0 bases and J by 0 bases, and 7 bases separated the two germline ends. The CDR3 extends over 15 amino acids. CDR3 coding DNA: TGTGCCAGCAGCTTGGGGACAGACTCTGGAAACACCATATATTTT. Its protein product is CASSLGTDSGNTIYF.

The rearrangement links TRBV5-1 to TRBJ2-1; 13 nucleotides match TRBD2. The CDR3 contains 16 residues. The germline gives CDR1 SGHRS, CDR2 YFSETQ. V dropped 3 bases and J dropped 12; count of bases not matched to a gene: 12. The CDR3 here is CASSSYRTSGSSAQFF. CDR3 nucleotide sequence: TGCGCCAGCAGCTCCTACAGGACTAGCGGGAGTAGTGCGCAGTTCTTC.

The V gene is TRBV19, the J gene TRBJ1-2; D might be TRBD1 (6 bases). Trimming cost V 8 bases and J 9 bases, with 19 bases left between them. The CDR3 covers 13 residues. Germline V gives CDR1 LNHDA, CDR2 SQIVND (reference sequence). The CDR3 DNA is TGTGCCAGTTCGACCGGGACACCTTATCGCTACACCTTC. Its translation: CASSTGTPYRYTF. Together with reference TRBV19 and TRBJ1-2, the CDR3 gives the full variable domain: DGGITQSPKYLFRKEGQNVTLSCEQNLNHDAMYWYRQDPGQGLRLIYYSQIVNDFQKGDIAEGYSVSREKKESFPLTVTSAQKNPTAFYLCASSTGTPYRYTFGSGTRLTVV.

The chain carries TRBV30 and TRBJ2-7; 7 bases agree with TRBD1. The J segment lost 8 bases and the V segment lost 1 base, leaving 8 bases of the junction unmatched. The CDR3 is made up of 13 amino acids. CDR1 GTSNPN and CDR2 SVGIG come from the germline V gene (reference sequence). CDR3 coding DNA: TGTGCCTGGAGTGCAACCCGGGACAGACAGCAGTACTTC. It yields the protein CAWSATRDRQQYF.

The gene calls are TRBV14 and TRBJ1-2; no clear D gene. V gave up 0 bases and J gave up 6 bases, with 11 bases separating them. This CDR3 has 14 residues. Per the germline V gene, CDR1 is SGHDN and CDR2 is FVKESK. CDR3 in DNA: TGTGCCAGCAGCCAAGATTTAAGAGGGAATGGCTACACCTTC. This translates into CASSQDLRGNGYTF. Filled out from reference TRBV14 and TRBJ1-2, the complete variable domain reads EAGVTQFPSHSVIEKGQTVTLRCDPISGHDNLYWYRRVMGKEIKFLLHFVKESKQDESGMPNNRFLAERTGGTYSTLKVQPAELEDSGVYFCASSQDLRGNGYTFGSGTRLTVV.

This chain uses TRBV6-2 or TRBV6-3 with TRBJ2-5; 7 nucleotides match TRBD2. Per germline, CDR1 MNHEY and CDR2 SVGEGT. This CDR3 has 11 residues. V was pared by 6 bases and J by 5 bases, with 0 bases of the junction left unmatched. DNA of the CDR3: TGTGCCAGCAGCGGGGGGGAGACCCAGTACTTC. Translation gives CASSGGETQYF.

The chain uses TRBV5-8 and TRBJ2-1; D not resolved. Trimming cost V 4 bases and J 7 bases, with 18 bases left between them. Germline CDR1 is SGHTS and CDR2 is YDEGEE. This CDR3 has 15 amino acids. The CDR3 sequence is CASSPPSVFGNEQFF. The CDR3 DNA sequence: TGTGCCAGCAGCCCGCCGAGTGTATTTGGTAATGAGCAGTTCTTC.

V usage is TRBV6-1 and J usage is TRBJ2-1; a weak D match, TRBD1 (6 bases). V gave up 0 bases and J gave up 2 bases, with 11 bases separating them. This CDR3 region has 16 residues. Germline V gene lookup returns CDR1 MNHNS and CDR2 SASEGT. CDR3 bases: TGTGCCAGCAGTGAAGCTCGAGGACAGACCTACAATGAGCAGTTCTTC. As protein: CASSEARGQTYNEQFF.

This rearrangement joins TRBV6-6 to TRBJ2-2; TRBD1 might be the D (6 bases). V was cut by 6 bases and J by 4 bases, with 27 bases left in between. CDR1 is MNHNY, CDR2 SVGAGI, per germline (reference sequence). This CDR3 spans 19 amino acids. The CDR3, as DNA: TGTGCCAGCAGCGCTGAACAGGGCCGGTGGTCGGAGAGCACCGGGGAGCTGTTTTTT. Amino acid sequence: CASSAEQGRWSESTGELFF.

The chain couples TRBV6-5 to TRBJ1-3, with D possibly TRBD1 on 6 matching bases. The CDR3 spans 12 residues. The V end was cut by 10 bases, the J end by 2 bases, with 9 bases between. Germline loops: CDR1 MNHEY, CDR2 SVGAGI. The CDR3 reads CATEGAGNTIYF. DNA for the CDR3: TGTGCCACCGAGGGGGCTGGAAACACCATATATTTT.

This clone has more than one count but fewer than ten. The rearrangement uses TRBV30 and TRBJ1-1, with 9 bases aligning to TRBD1. The CDR3 sequence is 13 residues long. Losses at the gene ends were 7 bases for V and 1 base for J; bases not matched to a gene: 4. Germline lookup yields CDR1 GTSNPN and CDR2 SVGIG (reference sequence). Here the CDR3 reads CASTGGGNTEAFF. The CDR3 nucleotides are TGTGCCTCCACAGGGGGCGGGAACACTGAAGCTTTCTTT.

This chain joins TRBV6-5 and TRBJ1-2; D unclear. The ends were cut back, 3 bases at V and 2 bases at J, with 7 bases in the middle. Germline assignment: CDR1 MNHEY and CDR2 SVGAGI. This CDR3 contains 13 residues. The CDR3 nucleotides read TGTGCCAGCAGTTATCACGGGAACTATGGCTACACCTTC. This gives the protein CASSYHGNYGYTF.

This chain links TRBV11-2 with TRBJ2-2; D not resolved. V was clipped by 5 bases and J by 1 base, with 11 bases between them. This CDR3 has 15 amino acids. Germline V gene lookup returns CDR1 SGHAT and CDR2 FQNNGV. This chain's CDR3 is CASSPRQENTGELFF. The CDR3 DNA reads as TGTGCCAGCAGCCCCCGGCAGGAGAACACCGGGGAGCTGTTTTTT.

The rearrangement links TRBV19 to TRBJ1-1; TRBD1 is a possible D gene (6 bases). Trimming removed 3 bases at V and 1 base at J, with 18 bases between. This CDR3 spans 17 amino acids. The germline V gene encodes CDR1 LNHDA and CDR2 SQIVND (reference sequence). In DNA form, the CDR3 reads TGTGCCAGTAGTATGGGGGCAAGGCTCACCTGGAACACTGAAGCTTTCTTT. Protein product: CASSMGARLTWNTEAFF.

This chain uses TRBV2 with TRBJ2-5; 7 nucleotides line up with TRBD1. J gave up 1 base and V 4 bases, and 0 bases lay outside the gene matches. Per the germline V gene, CDR1 is SNHLY and CDR2 is FYNNEI. The CDR3 has 13 amino acids. CDR3 loop: CASSGDSQETQYF. The DNA of the CDR3 is TGTGCCAGCAGTGGGGACAGCCAAGAGACCCAGTACTTC. Together with reference TRBV2 and TRBJ2-5, the CDR3 gives the full variable domain: EPEVTQTPSHQVTQMGQEVILRCVPISNHLYFYWYRQILGQKVEFLVSFYNNEISEKSEIFDDQFSVERPDGSNFTLKIRSTKLEDSAMYFCASSGDSQETQYFGPGTRLLVL.

This clone appeared once. The chain uses TRBV15 and TRBJ1-1; no clear D gene. V gave up 0 bases and J gave up 2 bases, with 4 bases separating them. Germline-derived CDR1 and CDR2 are LNHNV and YYDKDF (reference sequence). This CDR3 comprises 13 residues. CDR3 sequence: CATSRDFNTEAFF. The CDR3 nucleotides are TGTGCCACCAGCAGAGACTTCAACACTGAAGCTTTCTTT.

The V call is TRBV5-4, the J call TRBJ2-3, with 12 bases that match TRBD2. The CDR3 covers 17 residues. Germline V CDR1 and CDR2: SGHNT, YYREEE (reference sequence). Trimming cost V 2 bases and J 0 bases; bases outside gene matches: 4. The CDR3, as DNA: TGTGCCAGCAGCTTCACTAGCGGGGGGTACAGCACAGATACGCAGTATTTT. Amino acid sequence: CASSFTSGGYSTDTQYF.

The chain links TRBV24-1 to TRBJ2-5; 9 bases agree with TRBD1. This CDR3 has 15 amino acids. Unmatched junction bases numbered 11, after V lost 4 bases and J lost 9 bases. Germline V gene lookup returns CDR1 KGHDR and CDR2 SFDVKD. The DNA for the CDR3 is TGTGCCACCAGTGACCCTGGGACAGGGTTGGAATCCCAGTACTTC. Its protein product is CATSDPGTGLESQYF.